These T cell receptor beta chains were read from a single sample in a study of blood T cell repertoires in COVID-19. Method: immunoSEQ multiplex PCR; TCRdb's copy keeps in-frame clones and lacks some. The sample consists of just over 250,000 clones, around 87% of them appearing once. Sample: peripheral blood. These receptor sequences come from a woman between 45 and 60 years old with acute or convalescent COVID-19. Each CDR3 is given with its conserved first and last residue. Each record gives: clone size, D gene, V gene, J gene, CDR3 DNA, CDR3 protein. D genes are given only for firm matches. Size is stated for part of the rows, as once, few or many counts, or as a class when the clone is expanded.

NA	NA	TRBV5-1	TRBJ2-6	TGCGCCAGCAGTAATAGGGGGTCTGGGGCCAACGTCCTGACTTTC	CASSNRGSGANVLTF
NA	NA	TRBV9	TRBJ2-1	TGTGCCAGCAGCGTATTGGTAGCCCCACATGAGCAGTTCTTC	CASSVLVAPHEQFF
NA	NA	TRBV27	TRBJ1-4	TGTGCCAGCAGTTTCCAGGGTGCTGAAAAACTGTTTTTT	CASSFQGAEKLFF
once	NA	TRBV28	TRBJ1-1	TGTGCCAGCAGTTTCGGCCCGGGACAGAACACTGAAGCTTTCTTT	CASSFGPGQNTEAFF
few	NA	TRBV3-1/TRBV3-2	TRBJ1-5	TGTGCCAGCAGCCAAGAGGTACTAATTGAGCCCCAGCATTTT	CASSQEVLIEPQHF
NA	NA	TRBV6-5	TRBJ2-7	TGTGCCAGCAGGGGACTGGGGAGTTTCTACGAGCAGTACTTC	CASRGLGSFYEQYF
few	TRBD1	TRBV4-2	TRBJ2-2	TGTGCCAGCAGCCAAGCAGGCAATTACAGGGGGCTGACCGGGGAGCTGTTTTTT	CASSQAGNYRGLTGELFF
NA	NA	TRBV5-4	TRBJ1-2	TGTGCCAGCAGCTTAGGGGTAAACTATGGCTACACCTTC	CASSLGVNYGYTF
NA	TRBD1	TRBV7-2	TRBJ2-2	TGTGCCAGCACCCCAGGGGGCTCCTGGGTCGGGGAGCTGTTTTTT	CASTPGGSWVGELFF
NA	TRBD1	TRBV7-2	TRBJ2-4	TGTGCCAGCATCCTGAGCACCGGGACAGGGATAAACATTCAGTACTTC	CASILSTGTGINIQYF
once	NA	TRBV5-1	TRBJ1-2	TGCGCCAGCAGGAGAGATGCAGGGAACTATGGCTACACCTTC	CASRRDAGNYGYTF
NA	NA	TRBV6-5	TRBJ1-2	TGTGCCAGCAGGAGGTTCTCCGCCGAAAATTATGGCTACACCTTC	CASRRFSAENYGYTF
NA	NA	TRBV5-6	TRBJ1-2	TGTGCCAGCAGCTTGGGGGGCAACTATGGCTACACCTTC	CASSLGGNYGYTF
NA	NA	TRBV18	TRBJ1-4	TGTGCCAGCTCCTCCAGGCGAGAAAAACTGTTTTTT	CASSSRREKLFF
NA	NA	TRBV28	TRBJ2-7	TGTGCCAGCAGTTTATTCGGACAGACCTACGAGCAGTACTTC	CASSLFGQTYEQYF
NA	TRBD1	TRBV19	TRBJ1-1	TGTGCCAGCAGCGACAGGGGTTGGGTGGCTTTCTTT	CASSDRGWVAFF
NA	NA	TRBV6-5	TRBJ2-7	TGTGCCAGCAGTTACTCGAGTATCCCCTACGAGCAGTACTTC	CASSYSSIPYEQYF
few	NA	TRBV4-2	TRBJ2-7	TGTGCCAGCAGCCAATCAATGACAGGTACCTACGAGCAGTACTTC	CASSQSMTGTYEQYF
once	TRBD2	TRBV27	TRBJ2-1	TGTGCCAGCAGTTTATTAGCGGGACCCTTTTCTAATGAGCAGTTCTTC	CASSLLAGPFSNEQFF
NA	NA	TRBV6-2/TRBV6-3	TRBJ2-1	TGTGCCAGCAGTCTGACTCCGTTATGGAATGAGCAGTTCTTC	CASSLTPLWNEQFF
NA	NA	TRBV5-1	TRBJ1-4	TGCGCCAGCAGCTTGGGCATGGCCAGGGGTAATGAAAAACTGTTTTTT	CASSLGMARGNEKLFF
NA	TRBD2	TRBV10-3	TRBJ2-2	TGTGCCATCAGTGAGAAGGGCGGGAGATATACCGGGGAGCTGTTTTTT	CAISEKGGRYTGELFF
few	NA	TRBV7-2	TRBJ2-2	TGTGCCAGCAGCCAAGCGATGACCGGGGAGCTGTTTTTT	CASSQAMTGELFF
NA	NA	TRBV29-1	TRBJ1-1	TGCAGCGTTGAAATCAGGGCCACTGAAGCTTTCTTT	CSVEIRATEAFF
NA	TRBD2	TRBV27	TRBJ2-1	TGTGCCAGCAGTCCCCGACTAGCGGGAGTTCATGAGCAGTTCTTC	CASSPRLAGVHEQFF
NA	NA	TRBV7-2	TRBJ2-7	TGTGCCAGCAGCTTAGGTGGGGAGTCCTACGAGCAGTACTTC	CASSLGGESYEQYF
NA	TRBD1	TRBV5-6	TRBJ1-1	TGTGCCAGCAGCTCGTCCTACAGGGGGATCAGGGCTGAAGCTTTCTTT	CASSSSYRGIRAEAFF
once	TRBD2	TRBV6-5	TRBJ2-7	TGTGCCAGGCGGGGGAGCTCCTACGAGCAGTACTTC	CARRGSSYEQYF
NA	TRBD2	TRBV6-5	TRBJ2-1	TGTGCCAGCAGCTTCACTAGCGGGACTAACAATGAGCAGTTCTTC	CASSFTSGTNNEQFF
NA	TRBD1	TRBV6-2/TRBV6-3	TRBJ2-1	TGTGCCAGCAGTCGACAGGGCATAAATGAGCAGTTCTTC	CASSRQGINEQFF
once	TRBD2	TRBV28	TRBJ2-6	TGTGCCAGCAGGATGGGACTAGCGGGAAACTCTGGGGCCAACGTCCTGACTTTC	CASRMGLAGNSGANVLTF
NA	TRBD1	TRBV6-5	TRBJ2-1	TGTGCCAGCAGCCACGGGACAGGGGCCCCCAATGAGCAGTTCTTC	CASSHGTGAPNEQFF
NA	TRBD2	TRBV15	TRBJ2-7	TGTGCCACCAGCAGTTACGGACTAGCGATGTCGAGCTACGAGCAGTACTTC	CATSSYGLAMSSYEQYF
NA	TRBD1	TRBV28	TRBJ1-1	TGTGCCAGCAGTTTAAAGGGGGCCGGAGCTTTCTTT	CASSLKGAGAFF
few	NA	TRBV21-1	TRBJ2-7	TGTGCCAGCAGCAAGTGGCAAAACGAGCAGTACTTC	CASSKWQNEQYF
NA	TRBD1	TRBV5-1	TRBJ2-1	TGCGCCAGCAGCTCGTCCGGGACAGGGGGTTTACACGAGCAGTTCTTC	CASSSSGTGGLHEQFF
NA	NA	TRBV28	TRBJ2-1	TGTGCCAGCAGCACGACACTGCCCTACAATGAGCAGTTCTTC	CASSTTLPYNEQFF
once	NA	TRBV18	TRBJ1-4	TGTGCCAGCTCACCGCTCCAGGGAAGGACTAATGAAAAACTGTTTTTT	CASSPLQGRTNEKLFF
NA	TRBD2	TRBV4-2	TRBJ2-1	TGTGCCAGCAGCCGCGGGAGTACGGCGTTTAACAATGAGCAGTTCTTC	CASSRGSTAFNNEQFF
NA	NA	TRBV4-2	TRBJ1-1	TGTGCCAGCAGCCAACCTGATAGTAACACTGAAGCTTTCTTT	CASSQPDSNTEAFF
NA	TRBD1	TRBV24-1	TRBJ2-2	TGTGCCACCTCCAGGGGGCCCGGGGAGCTGTTTTTT	CATSRGPGELFF
NA	TRBD1	TRBV28	TRBJ1-2	TGTGCCAGCAGCTCAGCGGGGGACAGGGTCTATGGCTACACCTTC	CASSSAGDRVYGYTF
NA	NA	TRBV27	TRBJ2-2	TGTGCCAGCAGTTTTTCGCCGCCATTGCGCCCATCCCCTCAGGTGTGGGAGCTGTTTTTT	CASSFSPPLRPSPQVWELFF
NA	NA	TRBV13	TRBJ1-2	TGTGCCAGCAGCCCAAGGACGGGGAGGGGCTATGGCTACACCTTC	CASSPRTGRGYGYTF
once	TRBD2	TRBV7-7	TRBJ2-5	TGTGCCAGCAGCCCTAGCGGAGGACAAGAGACCCAGTACTTC	CASSPSGGQETQYF
NA	NA	TRBV27	TRBJ1-4	TGTGCCAGCAGTTTATCTTGGCAAATCAATGAAAAACTGTTTTTT	CASSLSWQINEKLFF
NA	TRBD1	TRBV7-9	TRBJ1-2	TGTGCCAGCAGCTTATCCGTCCAGGGGGACTATGGCTACACCTTC	CASSLSVQGDYGYTF
NA	TRBD2	TRBV7-9	TRBJ2-7	TGTGCCAGCAGCTCGCGTGGTGGGAGGGCCTTCCACGAGCAGTACTTC	CASSSRGGRAFHEQYF
NA	TRBD1	TRBV10-3	TRBJ2-5	TGTGCCATACAGGGGGCGGGGGAGACCCAGTACTTC	CAIQGAGETQYF
NA	NA	TRBV29-1	TRBJ2-1	TGCAGCGTTGTAGGAAAGGGAGCTCTTGAGCAGTTCTTC	CSVVGKGALEQFF